This TCR beta chain was identified during a study of TIL therapy for anti-PD-1-resistant metastatic lung cancer. Study-wide background: Half of patients were current or former smokers.

Time point given: pre-treatment sample, taken before nivolumab and TIL therapy. With 0 bases removed from V and 1 base from J, the gap between germline ends came to 7 bases. Germline lookup yields CDR1 SGHRS and CDR2 YFSETQ. This CDR3 has 14 residues. The immunoSEQ assay was v3. The assay was immunoSEQ multiplex PCR, and TCRdb's table has in-frame clones only and misses some. Found here are about 32,000 clones, around two thirds of them singletons; the top ten hold 2.5% to 3%. The specimen was blood, collected at baseline. V gene TRBV5-1 combines with J gene TRBJ1-1; TRBD1 is a possible D gene (5 bases). This TCR was sampled from a woman aged 25 to 80 with non-small cell lung cancer. The CDR3 loop is CASSLEGRNTEAFF. The CDR3 bases are TGCGCCAGCAGCTTGGAGGGGCGGAACACTGAAGCTTTCTTT.